The rows below give T cell receptor beta chains drawn from one sample of a study of blood T cell repertoires in COVID-19. Assay used: immunoSEQ multiplex PCR; TCRdb lists only in-frame clones, some missing. The sample has fewer than 200,000 clones, approximately 84% seen once. Sequencing input: peripheral blood. Receptors originate from a human donor in a cohort sampled during active COVID-19. CDR3s include the opening cysteine and the closing phenylalanine or tryptophan. The D gene is left open where the match is weak. Clone size is stated in some rows and not others, as once, few, many or a class when expanded.

j_call d_call clone_size v_call cdr3_nt cdr3_aa
TRBJ1-3 NA NA TRBV5-6 TGTGCCAGCAGCCTACTCTCTGGAAACACCATATATTTT CASSLLSGNTIYF
TRBJ1-2 TRBD1 NA TRBV27 TGTGCCAGCAGTTTAGGGGGGCTCAGGGGGGACTATGGCTACACCTTC CASSLGGLRGDYGYTF
TRBJ1-2 NA NA TRBV25-1 TGTGCCAGCAGCCAGGGGCGGAACCACTACACCTTC CASSQGRNHYTF
TRBJ2-3 NA once TRBV27 TGTGCCAGCAGCCCCTCACCCCGGGGCACAGATACGCAGTATTTT CASSPSPRGTDTQYF
TRBJ1-6 NA NA TRBV25-1 TGTGCCAGCAGTGAATCCGGCAGGGGTTCACCCCTCCACTTT CASSESGRGSPLHF
TRBJ1-1 NA NA TRBV12-3/TRBV12-4 TGTGCCAGCACCCGGGGGACGAACACTGAAGCTTTCTTT CASTRGTNTEAFF
TRBJ1-1 TRBD1 NA TRBV19 TGTGCCAGTAAGGGGGCTGGGATCACTGAAGCTTTCTTT CASKGAGITEAFF
TRBJ2-2 NA NA TRBV9 TGTGCCAGCAGCGTAGGTGTCAGGGAGGACACCGGGGAGCTGTTTTTT CASSVGVREDTGELFF
TRBJ2-7 NA few TRBV18 TGTGCCAGCTCACCACCGGTCACAGGGTCGGGGGAGCAGTACTTC CASSPPVTGSGEQYF
TRBJ2-1 NA once TRBV9 TGTGCCAGCAGCGCCGGATCCGGGGCCTACAATGAGCAGTTCTTC CASSAGSGAYNEQFF
TRBJ1-2 NA NA TRBV4-1 TGCGCCAGCAGCCAAGCGTTCCGGGGAGGGTATGGCTACACCTTC CASSQAFRGGYGYTF
TRBJ2-5 NA NA TRBV7-2 TGTGCCGCGGGAGGGACAGGGGTAAATTGGGAGACCCAGTACTTC CAAGGTGVNWETQYF
TRBJ2-2 TRBD1 NA TRBV18 TGTGCCAGCTCACCTGGACAGGTCGACACCGGGGAGCTGTTTTTT CASSPGQVDTGELFF
TRBJ1-1 NA once TRBV7-3 TGTGCCAGCAGCTTAACTGGAAACCCAGGGCGGGGAATAATTTCTGAAGCTTTCTTT CASSLTGNPGRGIISEAFF